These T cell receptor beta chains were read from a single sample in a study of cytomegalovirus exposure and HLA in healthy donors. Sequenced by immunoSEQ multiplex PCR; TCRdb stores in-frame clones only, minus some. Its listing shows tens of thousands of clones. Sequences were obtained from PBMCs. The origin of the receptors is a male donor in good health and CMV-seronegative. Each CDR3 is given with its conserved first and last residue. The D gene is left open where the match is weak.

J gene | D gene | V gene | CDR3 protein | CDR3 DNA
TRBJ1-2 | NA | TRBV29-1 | CSVEASGTHGYTF | TGCAGCGTTGAAGCTTCCGGGACACATGGCTACACCTTC
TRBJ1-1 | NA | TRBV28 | CASRRYGGATEAFF | TGTGCCAGCAGGCGATACGGGGGGGCAACTGAAGCTTTCTTT
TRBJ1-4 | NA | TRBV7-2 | CASSFPGVSEKLFF | TGTGCCAGCAGCTTCCCCGGGGTTTCGGAAAAACTGTTTTTT
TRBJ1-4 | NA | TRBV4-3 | CASSQEGAPDEKLFF | TGCGCCAGCAGCCAAGAGGGGGCGCCGGATGAAAAACTGTTTTTT
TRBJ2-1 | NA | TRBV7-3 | CASSFGGSGSKQFF | TGTGCCAGCAGCTTCGGGGGAAGCGGGTCAAAGCAGTTCTTC
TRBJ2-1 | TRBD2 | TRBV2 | CASSVSSGDDNEQFF | TGTGCCAGCAGTGTGAGTAGCGGGGACGACAATGAGCAGTTCTTC
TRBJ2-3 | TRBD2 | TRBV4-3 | CASSQEAGTSGSGDTQYF | TGCGCCAGCAGCCAAGAGGCCGGGACTAGCGGGAGTGGGGATACGCAGTATTTT
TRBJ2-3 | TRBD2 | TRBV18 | CASSHEGDRRLAGAETDKQYF | TGTGCCAGCTCCCATGAGGGGGACAGGCGACTAGCGGGAGCGGAGACAGATAAGCAGTATTTT
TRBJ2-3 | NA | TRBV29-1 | CSVEVRVGGYQDKQYF | TGCAGCGTTGAAGTACGGGTAGGGGGATATCAAGATAAGCAGTATTTT
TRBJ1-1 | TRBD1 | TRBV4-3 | CASSHHGTGGTEAFF | TGCGCCAGCAGCCACCACGGGACAGGGGGCACTGAAGCTTTCTTT
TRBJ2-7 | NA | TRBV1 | CTSSQGLRGTSGPEPNEQYF | TGCACCAGCAGCCAGGGACTCAGGGGGACTAGCGGCCCTGAGCCCAACGAGCAGTACTTC
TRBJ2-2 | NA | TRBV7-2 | CASRRESATGELFF | TGTGCCAGCAGGCGGGAATCGGCCACCGGGGAGCTGTTTTTT
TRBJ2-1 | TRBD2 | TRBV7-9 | CASSLMSGRSQGQFF | TGTGCCAGCAGCTTAATGAGCGGGAGGTCCCAGGGGCAGTTCTTC
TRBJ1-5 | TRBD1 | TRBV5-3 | CARSLVAGGPLSNQPQHF | TGTGCCAGAAGCTTGGTGGCAGGGGGCCCTCTTAGCAATCAGCCCCAGCATTTT
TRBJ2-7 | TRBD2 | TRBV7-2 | CASSLGGGVAYEQYF | TGTGCCAGCAGCTTAGGGGGGGGAGTAGCCTACGAGCAGTACTTC
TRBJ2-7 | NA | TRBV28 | CASRGSAYEQYF | TGTGCCAGCAGGGGGAGCGCCTACGAGCAGTACTTC
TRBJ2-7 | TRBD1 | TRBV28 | CASSDRGRSYEQYF | TGTGCCAGCAGTGACAGGGGGAGGTCCTACGAGCAGTACTTC
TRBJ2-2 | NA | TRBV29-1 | CSVEDTRESNTGELFF | TGCAGCGTTGAAGATACCCGGGAAAGTAACACCGGGGAGCTGTTTTTT
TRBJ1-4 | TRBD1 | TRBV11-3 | CASSPPRDRTNEKLFF | TGTGCCAGCAGCCCCCCGCGGGACAGGACCAATGAAAAACTGTTTTTT
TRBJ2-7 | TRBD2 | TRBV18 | CASSPSEYEREKSDEQYF | TGTGCCAGCTCACCGAGCGAGTACGAGCGGGAGAAGAGCGACGAGCAGTACTTC
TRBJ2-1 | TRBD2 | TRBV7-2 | CASSVSGTSGGDEQFF | TGTGCCAGCAGCGTATCCGGGACTAGCGGGGGGGATGAGCAGTTCTTC
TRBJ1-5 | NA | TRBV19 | CASSIGGGSGNQPQHF | TGTGCCAGTAGTATAGGAGGAGGCAGTGGGAATCAGCCCCAGCATTTT
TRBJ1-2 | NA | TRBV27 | CASSTAPGAEANYGYTF | TGTGCCAGCAGTACAGCACCAGGGGCAGAAGCTAACTATGGCTACACCTTC
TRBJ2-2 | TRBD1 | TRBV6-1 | CASSEKGQGNTGELFF | TGTGCCAGCAGTGAAAAGGGACAGGGGAACACCGGGGAGCTGTTTTTT
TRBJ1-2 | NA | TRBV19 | CASSTPLGNYGYTF | TGTGCCAGTAGTACTCCCCTCGGGAACTATGGCTACACCTTC
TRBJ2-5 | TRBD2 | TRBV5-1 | CASSLERGSTGETQYF | TGCGCCAGCAGCTTGGAGCGGGGTTCGACGGGGGAGACCCAGTACTTC
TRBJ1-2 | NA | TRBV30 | CAWSVVTAGYTF | TGTGCCTGGAGTGTTGTTACAGCTGGCTACACCTTC
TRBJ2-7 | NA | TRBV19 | CASSIKDMSAYEQYF | TGTGCCAGTAGTATTAAGGACATGAGCGCCTACGAGCAGTACTTC
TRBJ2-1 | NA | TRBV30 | CAWSVHHNEQFF | TGTGCCTGGAGTGTACACCATAATGAGCAGTTCTTC
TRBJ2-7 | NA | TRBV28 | CASSWTAYEQYF | TGTGCCAGCAGTTGGACTGCCTACGAGCAGTACTTC
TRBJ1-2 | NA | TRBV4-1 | CASSQETGFHGYTF | TGCGCCAGCAGCCAAGAAACAGGGTTTCATGGCTACACCTTC
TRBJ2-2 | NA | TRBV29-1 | CSVAWGQANTGELFF | TGCAGCGTTGCCTGGGGGCAGGCGAACACCGGGGAGCTGTTTTTT
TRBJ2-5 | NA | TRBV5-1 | CASSLMSYQETQYF | TGCGCCAGCAGCTTGATGTCTTACCAAGAGACCCAGTACTTC
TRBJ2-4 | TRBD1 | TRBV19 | CASSADRGRVDIQYF | TGTGCCAGTAGTGCCGACAGGGGGCGAGTGGACATTCAGTACTTC
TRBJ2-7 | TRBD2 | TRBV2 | CASSPRTSGSAYEQYF | TGTGCCAGCAGCCCTCGGACTAGCGGGAGCGCCTACGAGCAGTACTTC
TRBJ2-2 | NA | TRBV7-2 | CASSFRRNTGELFF | TGTGCCAGCAGCTTCCGGAGGAACACCGGGGAGCTGTTTTTT
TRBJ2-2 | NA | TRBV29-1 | CSAKQDTGELFF | TGCAGCGCAAAACAGGACACCGGGGAGCTGTTTTTT